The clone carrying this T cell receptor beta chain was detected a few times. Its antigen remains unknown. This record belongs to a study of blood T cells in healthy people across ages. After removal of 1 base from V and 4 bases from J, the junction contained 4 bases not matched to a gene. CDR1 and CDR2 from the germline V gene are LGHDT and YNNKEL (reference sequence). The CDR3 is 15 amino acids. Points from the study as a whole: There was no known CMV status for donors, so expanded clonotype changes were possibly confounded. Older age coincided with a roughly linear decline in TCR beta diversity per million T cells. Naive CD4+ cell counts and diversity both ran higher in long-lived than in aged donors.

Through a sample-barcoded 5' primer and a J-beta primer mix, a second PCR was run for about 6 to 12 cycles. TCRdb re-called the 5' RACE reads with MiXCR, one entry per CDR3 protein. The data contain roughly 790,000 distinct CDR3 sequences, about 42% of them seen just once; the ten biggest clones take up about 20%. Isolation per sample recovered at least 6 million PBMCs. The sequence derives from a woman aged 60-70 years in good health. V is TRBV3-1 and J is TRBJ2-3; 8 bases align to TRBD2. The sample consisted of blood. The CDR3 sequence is CASSQGRGGSDTQYF. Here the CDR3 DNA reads TGTGCCAGCAGCCAAGGTCGGGGGGGCTCAGATACGCAGTATTTT.